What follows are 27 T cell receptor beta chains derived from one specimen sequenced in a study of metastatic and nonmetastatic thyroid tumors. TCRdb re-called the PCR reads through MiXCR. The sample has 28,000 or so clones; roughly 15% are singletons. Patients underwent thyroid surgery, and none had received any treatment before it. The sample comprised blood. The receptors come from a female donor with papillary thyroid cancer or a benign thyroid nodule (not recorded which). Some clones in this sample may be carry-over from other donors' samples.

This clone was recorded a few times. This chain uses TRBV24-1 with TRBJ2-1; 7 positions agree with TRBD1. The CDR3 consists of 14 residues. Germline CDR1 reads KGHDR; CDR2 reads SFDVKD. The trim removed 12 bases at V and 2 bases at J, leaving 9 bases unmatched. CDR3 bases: TGTGCCGCCGGACGTACAGGGGCCTACAATGAGCAGTTCTTC. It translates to CAAGRTGAYNEQFF.

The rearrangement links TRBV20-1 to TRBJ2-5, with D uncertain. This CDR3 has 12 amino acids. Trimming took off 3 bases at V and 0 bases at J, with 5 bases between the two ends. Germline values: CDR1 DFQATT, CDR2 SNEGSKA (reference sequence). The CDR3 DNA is TGCAGTGCTAGTACTGACCAAGAGACCCAGTACTTC. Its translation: CSASTDQETQYF.

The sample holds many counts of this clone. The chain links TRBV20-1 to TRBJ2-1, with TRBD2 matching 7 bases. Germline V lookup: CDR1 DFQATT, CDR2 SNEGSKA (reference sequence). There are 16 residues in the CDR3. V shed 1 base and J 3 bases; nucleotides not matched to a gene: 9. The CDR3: CSARVTSEQRYNEQFF. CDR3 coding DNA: TGCAGTGCTAGAGTCACTAGCGAACAACGCTACAATGAGCAGTTCTTC.

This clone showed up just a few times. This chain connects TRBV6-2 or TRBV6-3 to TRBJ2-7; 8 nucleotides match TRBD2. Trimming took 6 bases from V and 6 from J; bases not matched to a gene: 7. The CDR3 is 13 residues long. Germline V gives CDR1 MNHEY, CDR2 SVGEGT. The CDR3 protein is CASRTGTRGEQYF. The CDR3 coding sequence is TGTGCCAGCAGAACCGGGACTAGGGGCGAGCAGTACTTC.

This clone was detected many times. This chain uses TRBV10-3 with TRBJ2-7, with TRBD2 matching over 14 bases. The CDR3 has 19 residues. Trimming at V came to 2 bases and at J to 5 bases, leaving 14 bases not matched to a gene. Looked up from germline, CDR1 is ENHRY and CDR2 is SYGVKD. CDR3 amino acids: CAISEVLSTSGRATHEQYF. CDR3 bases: TGTGCCATCAGTGAGGTTTTGTCGACTAGCGGGAGGGCCACCCACGAGCAGTACTTC.

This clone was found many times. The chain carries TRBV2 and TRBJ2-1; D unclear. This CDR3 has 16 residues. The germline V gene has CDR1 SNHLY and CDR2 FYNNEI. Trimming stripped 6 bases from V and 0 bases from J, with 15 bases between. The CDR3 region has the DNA TGTGCCAGCAGACCCATCGACGGAAGCTCCTACAATGAGCAGTTCTTC. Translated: CASRPIDGSSYNEQFF.

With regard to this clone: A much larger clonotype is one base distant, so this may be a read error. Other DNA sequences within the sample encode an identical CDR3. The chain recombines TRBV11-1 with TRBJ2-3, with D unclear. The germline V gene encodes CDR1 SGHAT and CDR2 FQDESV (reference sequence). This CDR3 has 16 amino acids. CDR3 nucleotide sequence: TGCGCCAGCAGCTTAGGTTCGGTCGGCCTCACAGATACGCAGTATTTT. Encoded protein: CASSLGSVGLTDTQYF.

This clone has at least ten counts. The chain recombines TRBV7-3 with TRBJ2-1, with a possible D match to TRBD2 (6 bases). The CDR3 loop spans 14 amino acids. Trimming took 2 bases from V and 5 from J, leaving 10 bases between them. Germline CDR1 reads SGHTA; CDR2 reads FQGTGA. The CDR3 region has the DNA TGTGCCAGCAGCTTAGGGCTAGCGAACAATGAGCAGTTCTTC. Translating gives CASSLGLANNEQFF.

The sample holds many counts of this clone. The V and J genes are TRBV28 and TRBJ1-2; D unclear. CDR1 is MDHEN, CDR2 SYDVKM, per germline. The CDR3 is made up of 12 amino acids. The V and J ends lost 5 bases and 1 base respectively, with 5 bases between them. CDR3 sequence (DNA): TGTGCCAGCAGTCTCAATAACTATGGCTACACCTTC. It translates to CASSLNNYGYTF.

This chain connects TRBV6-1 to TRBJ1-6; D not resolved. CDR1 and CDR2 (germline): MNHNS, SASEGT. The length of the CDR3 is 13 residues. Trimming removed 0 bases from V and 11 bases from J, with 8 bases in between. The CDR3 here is CASSEASRAPLHF. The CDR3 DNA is TGTGCCAGCAGTGAAGCGAGTAGGGCACCCCTCCACTTT.

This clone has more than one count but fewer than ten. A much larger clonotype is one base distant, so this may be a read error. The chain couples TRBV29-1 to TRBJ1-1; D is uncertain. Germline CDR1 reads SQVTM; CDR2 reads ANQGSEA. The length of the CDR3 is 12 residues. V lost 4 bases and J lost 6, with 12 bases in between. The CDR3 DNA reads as TGCAGCGTTGGGCAGAGTGGCGCTGAAGCTTTCTTT. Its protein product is CSVGQSGAEAFF.

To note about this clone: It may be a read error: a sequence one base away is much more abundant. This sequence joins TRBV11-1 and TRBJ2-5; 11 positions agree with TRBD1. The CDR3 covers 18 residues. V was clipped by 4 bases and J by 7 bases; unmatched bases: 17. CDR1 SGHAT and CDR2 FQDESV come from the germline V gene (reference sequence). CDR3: CASSWTGGQAGERGTQYF. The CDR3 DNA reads TGTGCCAGCAGCTGGACAGGGGGCCAAGCGGGAGAGCGGGGGACCCAGTACTTC.

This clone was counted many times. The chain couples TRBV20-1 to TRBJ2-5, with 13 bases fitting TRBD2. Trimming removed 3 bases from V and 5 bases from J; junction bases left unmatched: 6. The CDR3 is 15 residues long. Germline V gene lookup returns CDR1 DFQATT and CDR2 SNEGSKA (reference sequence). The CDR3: CSASTSGRASETQYF. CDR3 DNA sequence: TGCAGTGCTAGCACTAGCGGGAGGGCCAGCGAGACCCAGTACTTC.

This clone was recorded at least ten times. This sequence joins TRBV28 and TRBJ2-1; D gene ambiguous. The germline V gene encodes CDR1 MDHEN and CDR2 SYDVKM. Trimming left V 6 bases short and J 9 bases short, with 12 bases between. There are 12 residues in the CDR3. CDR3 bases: TGTGCCAGCAGGAGTTCAGGCGGTGAGCAGTTCTTC. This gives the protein CASRSSGGEQFF.

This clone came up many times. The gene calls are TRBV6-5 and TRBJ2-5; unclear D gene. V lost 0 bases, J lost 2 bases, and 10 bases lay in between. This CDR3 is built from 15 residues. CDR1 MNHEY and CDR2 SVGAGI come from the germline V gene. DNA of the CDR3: TGTGCCAGCAGTTACTCGTTTAGCTCACAAGAGACCCAGTACTTC. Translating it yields CASSYSFSSQETQYF.

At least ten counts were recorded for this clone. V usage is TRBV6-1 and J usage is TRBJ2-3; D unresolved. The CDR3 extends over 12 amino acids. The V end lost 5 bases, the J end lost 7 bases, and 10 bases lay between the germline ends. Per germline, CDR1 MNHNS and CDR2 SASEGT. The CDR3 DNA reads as TGTGCCAGCAGTTTAGGGCCAAATACGCAGTATTTT. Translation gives CASSLGPNTQYF.

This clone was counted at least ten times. CDR3 nucleotides: TGTGCCAGCAGTTTTCCCCCGGGGGGAGGCTACAATGAGCAGTTCTTC. Protein: CASSFPPGGGYNEQFF. The rearrangement uses TRBV28 and TRBJ2-1; TRBD2 matches 7 bases. Trimming removed 3 bases from V and 3 bases from J; junction bases left unmatched: 8. Germline V gene sequence: CDR1 MDHEN, CDR2 SYDVKM. This CDR3 region has 16 residues.

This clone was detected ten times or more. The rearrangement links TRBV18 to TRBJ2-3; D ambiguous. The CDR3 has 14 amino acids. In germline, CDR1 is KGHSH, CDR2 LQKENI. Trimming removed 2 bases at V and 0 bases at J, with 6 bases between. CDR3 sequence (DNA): TGTGCCAGCTCACCAAGCCATAGCACAGATACGCAGTATTTT. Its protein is CASSPSHSTDTQYF.

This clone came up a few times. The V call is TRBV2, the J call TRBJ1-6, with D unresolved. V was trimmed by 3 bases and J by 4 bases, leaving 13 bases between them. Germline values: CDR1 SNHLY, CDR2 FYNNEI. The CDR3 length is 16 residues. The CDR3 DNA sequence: TGTGCCAGCAGTGAGCATCCAATGCTTTATAATTCACCCCTCCACTTT. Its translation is CASSEHPMLYNSPLHF.

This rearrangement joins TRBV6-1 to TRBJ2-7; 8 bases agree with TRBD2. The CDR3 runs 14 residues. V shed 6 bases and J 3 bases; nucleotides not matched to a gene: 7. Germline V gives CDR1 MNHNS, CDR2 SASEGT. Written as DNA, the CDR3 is TGTGCCAGCAGCCCTAGCGGGTGTTACTACGAGCAGTACTTC. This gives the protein CASSPSGCYYEQYF.

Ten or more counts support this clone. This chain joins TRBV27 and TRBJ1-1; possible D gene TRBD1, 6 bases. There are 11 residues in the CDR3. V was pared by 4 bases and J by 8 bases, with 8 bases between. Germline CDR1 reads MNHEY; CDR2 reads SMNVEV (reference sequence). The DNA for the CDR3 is TGTGCCAGCAGTTGGGGGACAGAAGCTTTCTTT. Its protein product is CASSWGTEAFF.

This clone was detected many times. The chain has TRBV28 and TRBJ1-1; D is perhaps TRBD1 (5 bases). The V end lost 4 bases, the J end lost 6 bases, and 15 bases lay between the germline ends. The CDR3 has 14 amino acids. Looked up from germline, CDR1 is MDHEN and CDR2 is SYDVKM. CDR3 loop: CASSSRGADAEAFF. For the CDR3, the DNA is TGTGCCAGCAGTTCCCGAGGGGCAGACGCTGAAGCTTTCTTT.

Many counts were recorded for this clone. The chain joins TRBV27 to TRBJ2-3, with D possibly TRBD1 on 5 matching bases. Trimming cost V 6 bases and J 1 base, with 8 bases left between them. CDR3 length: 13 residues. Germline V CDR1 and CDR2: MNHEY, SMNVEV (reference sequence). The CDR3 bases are TGTGCCAGCAGACAGACAGGCACAGATACGCAGTATTTT. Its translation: CASRQTGTDTQYF.

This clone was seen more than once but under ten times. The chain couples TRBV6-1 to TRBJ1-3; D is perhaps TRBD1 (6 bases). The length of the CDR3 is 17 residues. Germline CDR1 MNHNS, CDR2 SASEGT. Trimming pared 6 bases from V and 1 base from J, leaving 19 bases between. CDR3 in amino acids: CASSLTGRAASGNTIYF. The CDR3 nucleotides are TGTGCCAGCAGCCTGACAGGCCGGGCGGCGTCTGGAAACACCATATATTTT.

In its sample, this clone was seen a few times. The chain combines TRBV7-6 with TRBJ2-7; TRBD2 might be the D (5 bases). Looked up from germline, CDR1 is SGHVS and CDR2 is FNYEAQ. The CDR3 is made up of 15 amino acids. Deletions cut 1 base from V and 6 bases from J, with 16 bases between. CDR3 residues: CASSLESGKETEQYF. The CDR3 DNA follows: TGTGCCAGCAGCTTAGAATCCGGGAAGGAGACCGAGCAGTACTTC.

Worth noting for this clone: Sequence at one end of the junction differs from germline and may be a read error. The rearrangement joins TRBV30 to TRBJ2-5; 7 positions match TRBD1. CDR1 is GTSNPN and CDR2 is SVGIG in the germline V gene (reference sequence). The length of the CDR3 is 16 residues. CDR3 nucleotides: TGTGCCTGGAGTGTAAAGACAGGGTCCAGGCAAAAGACCCGGTACTTC. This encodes CAWSVKTGSRQKTRYF.

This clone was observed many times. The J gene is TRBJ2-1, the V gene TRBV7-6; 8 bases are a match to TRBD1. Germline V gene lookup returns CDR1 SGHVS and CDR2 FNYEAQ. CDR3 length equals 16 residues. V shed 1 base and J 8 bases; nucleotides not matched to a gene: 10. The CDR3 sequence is CASSLEVQGVRDEQFF. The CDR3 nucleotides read TGTGCCAGCAGCTTAGAAGTACAGGGGGTAAGGGATGAGCAGTTCTTC.